This record looks at one T cell receptor (beta chain) sequence and its context. The data were obtained in a study of human CD4 T cells and Enterobacteriaceae. The memory gate held CD4+ cells that were not CD45RA+CCR7+CD95- naive cells, over 95% pure. Sorting first excluded CD8+, CD14+, CD16+, CD56+, CD19+ and CD25-bright cells. Profiled with immunoSEQ multiplex PCR; TCRdb holds only in-frame clones, not every one. This sample has 25,000 to 30,000 clones, with 70% to 85% found just once. Sequenced input: memory CD4+ T cells from blood. The origin of this receptor is a human donor in good health.

The DNA of the CDR3 is TGTGCCAGCAGCTTCGGGGGGCTACAAGAGACCCAGTACTTC. Amino acids: CASSFGGLQETQYF. The V gene is TRBV11-2, the J gene TRBJ2-5; D is possibly TRBD2 (7 bases). Germline loops: CDR1 SGHAT, CDR2 FQNNGV. V gave up 3 bases and J gave up 2 bases, with 10 bases separating them. The CDR3 runs 14 residues.